This TCR beta chain stems from a study of cytomegalovirus exposure and HLA in healthy donors. Healthy donors of bone marrow made up the group. Trimming took 2 bases from V and 4 from J, leaving 13 bases between them. The CDR3 runs to 15 residues. CDR1 is SGHTA, CDR2 FQGTGA, per germline. PCR employed 60 Vbeta and 13 Jbeta primers. Repertoires were generated with immunoSEQ multiplex PCR, while TCRdb's copy carries only in-frame clones and drops some. The table lists 200,000 to 250,000 clones, 70% to 80% of them singletons. The chain uses TRBV7-3 and TRBJ2-3, with a weak D call TRBD2 (7 bases). Material: PBMCs. This TCR came from a woman aged 55-75 years in good health and CMV-seropositive. The chain's CDR3 is CASSLGGARADTQYF. As DNA, the CDR3 is TGTGCCAGCAGCTTAGGGGGGGCCCGTGCAGATACGCAGTATTTT. The full variable domain, its missing parts supplied by reference TRBV7-3 and TRBJ2-3, is GAGVSQTPSNKVTEKGKYVELRCDPISGHTALYWYRQSLGQGPEFLIYFQGTGAADDSGLPNDRFFAVRPEGSVSTLKIQRTERGDSAVYLCASSLGGARADTQYFGPGTRLTVL.